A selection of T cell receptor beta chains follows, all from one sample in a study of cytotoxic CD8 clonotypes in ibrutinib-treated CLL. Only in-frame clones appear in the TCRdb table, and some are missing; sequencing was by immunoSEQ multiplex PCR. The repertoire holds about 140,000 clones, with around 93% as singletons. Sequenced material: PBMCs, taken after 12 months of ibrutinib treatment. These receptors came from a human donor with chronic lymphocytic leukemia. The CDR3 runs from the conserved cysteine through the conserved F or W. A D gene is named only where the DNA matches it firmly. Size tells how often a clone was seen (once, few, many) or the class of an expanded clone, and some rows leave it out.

CDR3 DNA: TGTGCCAGCGGCCCCTTAGGGTACGAGCAGTACTTC
CDR3 protein: CASGPLGYEQYF
clone size: -
V gene: TRBV6-5
D gene: -
J gene: TRBJ2-7

CDR3 DNA: TGTGCCAGCAGCGAGATAGCGGGAGGCACAGATACGCAGTATTTT
CDR3 protein: CASSEIAGGTDTQYF
clone size: -
V gene: TRBV28
D gene: TRBD2
J gene: TRBJ2-3

CDR3 DNA: TGTGCCAGCAGCTTAGTTGTGGACCGTCGCAATCAGCCCCAGCATTTT
CDR3 protein: CASSLVVDRRNQPQHF
clone size: -
V gene: TRBV7-2
D gene: -
J gene: TRBJ1-5

CDR3 DNA: TGTGCCAGCAGACTAGCGGGAGGCGATGAGCAGTTCTTC
CDR3 protein: CASRLAGGDEQFF
clone size: -
V gene: TRBV27
D gene: TRBD2
J gene: TRBJ2-1

CDR3 DNA: TGTGCCAGCAGCCCTGGGCTCACTAGCACAGATACGCAGTATTTT
CDR3 protein: CASSPGLTSTDTQYF
clone size: -
V gene: TRBV7-2
D gene: -
J gene: TRBJ2-3

CDR3 DNA: TGTGCCAGCAGTGAATCCCGGTGGTACGAGCAGTACTTC
CDR3 protein: CASSESRWYEQYF
clone size: -
V gene: TRBV28
D gene: -
J gene: TRBJ2-7

CDR3 DNA: TGCGCCAGCAGTGAACAAAAGTTCGCGAACACCGGGGAGCTGTTTTTT
CDR3 protein: CASSEQKFANTGELFF
clone size: -
V gene: TRBV10-1
D gene: -
J gene: TRBJ2-2

CDR3 DNA: TGTGCCAGCAGAGGTCTCGTCGGAAACACCATATATTTT
CDR3 protein: CASRGLVGNTIYF
clone size: -
V gene: TRBV6-6
D gene: -
J gene: TRBJ1-3

CDR3 DNA: TGTGCCACCAGCAGAGCGGGGCGGGGGGCTGAAGCTTTCTTT
CDR3 protein: CATSRAGRGAEAFF
clone size: -
V gene: TRBV15
D gene: -
J gene: TRBJ1-1

CDR3 DNA: TGCGCCAGCAGTGAGTCGAAGGGGAGGGAGCAGTACTTC
CDR3 protein: CASSESKGREQYF
clone size: -
V gene: TRBV10-2
D gene: -
J gene: TRBJ2-7

CDR3 DNA: TGCGCCAGCAGCCGAGGACTAGCGGCCTACAATGAGCAGTTCTTC
CDR3 protein: CASSRGLAAYNEQFF
clone size: -
V gene: TRBV4-3
D gene: TRBD2
J gene: TRBJ2-1

CDR3 DNA: TGTGCCAGCGGCCATAAGGCAGATACGCAGTATTTT
CDR3 protein: CASGHKADTQYF
clone size: -
V gene: TRBV7-9
D gene: -
J gene: TRBJ2-3

CDR3 DNA: TGTGCCAGCAGCCCGGGACAGCAAGAGACCCAGTACTTC
CDR3 protein: CASSPGQQETQYF
clone size: -
V gene: TRBV5-4
D gene: TRBD1
J gene: TRBJ2-5

CDR3 DNA: TGTGCCAGCAGCTTGGAGCCGGGAGGACGGACAGATACGCAGTATTTT
CDR3 protein: CASSLEPGGRTDTQYF
clone size: -
V gene: TRBV5-6
D gene: TRBD2
J gene: TRBJ2-3

CDR3 DNA: TGTGCCAGCAGTTTCTGGGGACTCCAAGAGACCCAGTACTTC
CDR3 protein: CASSFWGLQETQYF
clone size: -
V gene: TRBV25-1
D gene: -
J gene: TRBJ2-5

CDR3 DNA: TGCAGTGCCCGAACGGGGTATGGCTACACCTTC
CDR3 protein: CSARTGYGYTF
clone size: -
V gene: TRBV20-1
D gene: -
J gene: TRBJ1-2

CDR3 DNA: TGTGCCAGCAGTTGGACCGGGACAGAGTACAATGAGCAGTTCTTC
CDR3 protein: CASSWTGTEYNEQFF
clone size: -
V gene: TRBV6-6
D gene: TRBD1
J gene: TRBJ2-1

CDR3 DNA: TGTGCCAGCAGCTCCCGGGAGGGGGAGGGCCCGACAGATACGCAGTATTTT
CDR3 protein: CASSSREGEGPTDTQYF
clone size: -
V gene: TRBV7-3
D gene: TRBD2
J gene: TRBJ2-3

CDR3 DNA: TGTGCCAGCTCACCACCGGTTCTCTACGAGCAGTACTTC
CDR3 protein: CASSPPVLYEQYF
clone size: -
V gene: TRBV18
D gene: -
J gene: TRBJ2-7

CDR3 DNA: TGTGCCAGCAGTTGGGACATGAATCAGCCCCAGCATTTT
CDR3 protein: CASSWDMNQPQHF
clone size: few
V gene: TRBV6-6
D gene: -
J gene: TRBJ1-5

CDR3 DNA: TGTGCCAGCAGCGGGACAGGGGGAGACACCGGGGAGCTGTTTTTT
CDR3 protein: CASSGTGGDTGELFF
clone size: -
V gene: TRBV9
D gene: TRBD1
J gene: TRBJ2-2

CDR3 DNA: TGTGCCAGCATGGAGCGCTCCTACAATGAGCAGTTCTTC
CDR3 protein: CASMERSYNEQFF
clone size: -
V gene: TRBV2
D gene: -
J gene: TRBJ2-1

CDR3 DNA: TGCAGTGCTATACCCCACTACGAGCAGTACTTC
CDR3 protein: CSAIPHYEQYF
clone size: -
V gene: TRBV20-1
D gene: -
J gene: TRBJ2-7